Presented here are 22 T cell receptor beta chains from one specimen sequenced in a study of cytomegalovirus exposure and HLA in healthy donors. PCR used 60 Vbeta primers and 13 Jbeta primers. Profiled with immunoSEQ multiplex PCR; TCRdb holds only in-frame clones, not every one. Counted here are 100,000 to 150,000 clones, over 65% occurring once; the ten biggest clones make up 9.5% to 13%. Material: PBMCs. The origin of the receptors is a man aged 25-45 years in good health and CMV-seropositive.

This clone was found once. The chain combines TRBV13 with TRBJ2-7; 7 bases match TRBD1. Losses at the gene ends were 8 bases for V and 2 bases for J; bases not matched to a gene: 9. Germline loops: CDR1 PRHDT, CDR2 FYEKMQ (reference sequence). The CDR3 covers 14 residues. In nucleotides, the CDR3 is TGTGCCAGCGCCAGGGGGAAAGGCCCCTACGAGCAGTACTTC. Translation gives CASARGKGPYEQYF. The variable domain in full, with the rest retrieved from reference TRBV13 and TRBJ2-7, is AAGVIQSPRHLIKEKRETATLKCYPIPRHDTVYWYQQGPGQDPQFLISFYEKMQSDKGSIPDRFSAQQFSDYHSELNMSSLELGDSALYFCASARGKGPYEQYFGPGTRLTVT.

The V gene is TRBV4-2, the J gene TRBJ1-1; maybe TRBD1 (5 bases). The ends were cut back, 4 bases at V and 1 base at J, with 10 bases in the middle. Germline V gene data show CDR1 as LGHNA and CDR2 as YNFKEQ. CDR3 length: 14 amino acids. CDR3 loop: CASSLVRENTEAFF. CDR3 nucleotides: TGTGCCAGCAGCCTTGTCAGGGAGAACACTGAAGCTTTCTTT.

V gene TRBV28 combines with J gene TRBJ2-3; a weak D match, TRBD2 (6 bases). In germline, CDR1 is MDHEN, CDR2 SYDVKM. The V end lost 2 bases, the J end lost 4 bases, and 13 bases lay between the germline ends. The CDR3 loop spans 15 amino acids. The CDR3 spells CASSLPGVLADTQYF. The DNA of the CDR3 is TGTGCCAGCAGTTTACCGGGAGTTCTCGCAGATACGCAGTATTTT.

The chain recombines TRBV7-8 with TRBJ2-7; no firm D call. The ends were cut back, 5 bases at V and 0 bases at J, with 2 bases in the middle. This CDR3 comprises 11 residues. CDR1 and CDR2 (germline): SGHVS, FQNEAQ. The CDR3 DNA follows: TGTGCCAGCAGCCACTCCTACGAGCAGTACTTC. Translated: CASSHSYEQYF.

The V gene is TRBV6-6, the J gene TRBJ1-2; D may be TRBD1 (5 bases). Per germline, CDR1 MNHNY and CDR2 SVGAGI (reference sequence). The CDR3 covers 12 residues. Trimming took off 2 bases at V and 5 bases at J, with 6 bases between the two ends. The CDR3 here is CASSYDSYGYTF. Here the CDR3 DNA reads TGTGCCAGCAGTTACGACAGTTATGGCTACACCTTC.

This clone has just a few counts. The V call is TRBV11-2, the J call TRBJ2-5; the D is unclear. This CDR3 has 16 amino acids. V shed 0 bases and J shed 5 bases, with 16 bases lying between them. Germline CDR1 SGHAT, CDR2 FQNNGV. The CDR3 here is CASSLDWSGPRETQYF. The DNA for the CDR3 is TGTGCCAGCAGCTTAGACTGGTCAGGTCCACGGGAGACCCAGTACTTC.

V usage is TRBV21-1 and J usage is TRBJ2-1; the table names TRBD2, a call not compared with the DNA. TRBV21-1 is reported as a pseudogene. The CDR3 covers 16 residues. The CDR3 protein is CASSARLAETYNEQFF. In DNA form, the CDR3 reads TGTGCCAGCAGCGCCCGCCTGGCGGAAACCTACAATGAGCAGTTCTTC.

The chain combines TRBV4-2 with TRBJ2-7; the D gene is possibly TRBD2 (6 bases). V lost 0 bases and J 1 base, leaving 16 bases between the germline ends. Germline loops: CDR1 LGHNA, CDR2 YNFKEQ. The CDR3 consists of 17 residues. CDR3 sequence: CASSQDPAGYESYEQYF. DNA for the CDR3: TGTGCCAGCAGCCAAGATCCAGCGGGCTACGAATCCTACGAGCAGTACTTC.

The rearrangement joins TRBV10-1 to TRBJ2-1; a possible D gene is TRBD1 (6 bases). The CDR3 contains 14 residues. Germline V gene data show CDR1 as WNHNN and CDR2 as SYGVQD (reference sequence). Deletions cut 3 bases from V and 4 bases from J, with 10 bases between. In DNA form, the CDR3 reads TGCGCCAGCAGTGACGACAGGCGATACAATGAGCAGTTCTTC. Residues: CASSDDRRYNEQFF.

This chain uses TRBV27 with TRBJ2-3; TRBD1 agrees at 8 bases. CDR3 length: 13 amino acids. The V segment lost 2 bases and the J segment 12 bases; nucleotides outside the gene matches: 7. CDR1 is MNHEY, CDR2 SMNVEV, per germline (reference sequence). The CDR3 nucleotides read TGTGCCAGCAGTTTACGGGGGACAGGAAAACAGTATTTT. Translating gives CASSLRGTGKQYF.

The chain couples TRBV10-2 to TRBJ2-1; 11 bases fit TRBD2. Germline V gene lookup returns CDR1 WSHSY and CDR2 SAAADI. The CDR3 runs to 16 residues. V shed 5 bases and J 2 bases; nucleotides not matched to a gene: 5. The chain's CDR3 is CASSQRLAGPYNEQFF. DNA of the CDR3: TGCGCCAGCAGTCAGAGACTAGCGGGACCCTACAATGAGCAGTTCTTC.

The chain is built from TRBV11-2 and TRBJ2-1; no clear D gene. Per germline, CDR1 SGHAT and CDR2 FQNNGV. Between the trimmed V and J ends, which lost 2 bases and 2 bases, there was a span of 7 bases. The CDR3 spans 14 residues. The CDR3 sequence is CASSLMSTYNEQFF. Here the CDR3 DNA reads TGTGCCAGCAGCTTAATGTCTACCTACAATGAGCAGTTCTTC.

The V and J genes are TRBV28 and TRBJ1-2; a weak D match, TRBD1 (6 bases). The CDR3 contains 13 residues. CDR1 is MDHEN and CDR2 is SYDVKM in the germline V gene. V was trimmed by 5 bases and J by 8 bases, leaving 15 bases between them. CDR3 sequence reads: CASSLDRQHGYTF. CDR3 coding DNA: TGTGCCAGCAGTCTGGACAGACAGCACGGCTACACCTTC.

CDR3 region: CASSPTRTGRGIYGYTF. CDR3 sequence (DNA): TGTGCCAGCAGCCCGACCCGGACAGGGCGGGGAATCTATGGCTACACCTTC. This chain uses TRBV5-5 with TRBJ1-2, with 8 bases fitting TRBD1. Losses at the gene ends were 4 bases for V and 4 bases for J; bases not matched to a gene: 15. CDR3 length: 17 residues. Germline V gene lookup returns CDR1 SGHKS and CDR2 YYEKEE (reference sequence). The full variable domain, completed using reference TRBV5-5 and TRBJ1-2, is DAGVTQSPTHLIKTRGQQVTLRCSPISGHKSVSWYQQVLGQGPQFIFQYYEKEERGRGNFPDRFSARQFPNYSSELNVNALLLGDSALYLCASSPTRTGRGIYGYTFGSGTRLTVV.

This clone was observed a single time. The chain combines TRBV4-3 with TRBJ2-5, with TRBD2 matching over 9 bases. The CDR3 has 15 residues. Germline V CDR1 and CDR2: LGHNA, YSLEER. J lost 6 bases, V lost 1 base, and 6 bases had no gene match. The CDR3 DNA reads as TGCGCCAGCAGCCAAGTAGTTAGCGGGAGAAAGACCCAGTACTTC. It yields the protein CASSQVVSGRKTQYF.

The table lists this clone with a count of one. This chain connects TRBV7-9 to TRBJ2-1; D is perhaps TRBD1 (5 bases). The ends were cut back, 4 bases at V and 10 bases at J, with 11 bases in the middle. This CDR3 spans 12 amino acids. CDR1 and CDR2 (germline): SEHNR, FQNEAQ (reference sequence). CDR3 sequence: CASSSQGWEQFF. The CDR3, as DNA: TGTGCCAGCAGCTCCCAGGGATGGGAGCAGTTCTTC.

This clone has only one observation. The J gene is TRBJ2-1, the V gene TRBV19, with D tentatively TRBD2 (6 bases). The ends were cut back, 7 bases at V and 8 bases at J, with 21 bases in the middle. This CDR3 is built from 15 residues. From germline, CDR1 is LNHDA and CDR2 SQIVND (reference sequence). This CDR3 is CASTSRTQWRDEQFF. The CDR3 bases are TGTGCCAGTACCTCTCGGACGCAGTGGAGGGATGAGCAGTTCTTC.

The V call is TRBV20-1, the J call TRBJ2-7; the match to TRBD2 covers 9 bases. This CDR3 spans 11 amino acids. Per germline, CDR1 DFQATT and CDR2 SNEGSKA (reference sequence). V gave up 3 bases and J gave up 6 bases; unmatched junction bases: 0. The CDR3 is CSARTSGEQYF. CDR3 nucleotide sequence: TGCAGTGCTAGGACTAGCGGCGAGCAGTACTTC.

Comment on this clone: The same CDR3 also results from other DNA sequences found in this sample. This chain links TRBV5-1 with TRBJ2-7; D might be TRBD2 (5 bases). There are 15 residues in the CDR3. Germline CDR1 and CDR2: SGHRS and YFSETQ. V was clipped by 0 bases and J by 4 bases, with 14 bases between them. The CDR3 coding sequence is TGCGCCAGCAGCTTGGTTCCTAGTGGGAGATACGAGCAGTACTTC. This gives the protein CASSLVPSGRYEQYF.

This clone appeared a few times. The V call is TRBV11-3, the J call TRBJ2-3; D possibly corresponds to TRBD1 (5 bases). The germline CDR1 and CDR2 sequences are SGHNT and YENEEA. This CDR3 comprises 13 residues. Trimming cost V 5 bases and J 4 bases, with 10 bases left between them. CDR3 nucleotide sequence: TGTGCCAGCAGCCCGACCAGGGCAGATACGCAGTATTTT. Amino acids: CASSPTRADTQYF.

The V gene is TRBV7-8, the J gene TRBJ2-7; 11 bases are a match to TRBD1. Germline loops: CDR1 SGHVS, CDR2 FQNEAQ. V was clipped by 5 bases and J by 3 bases; unmatched bases: 6. The length of the CDR3 is 15 residues. CDR3 protein: CASSQTGTGGYEQYF. The CDR3, as DNA: TGTGCCAGCAGCCAGACCGGGACAGGGGGCTACGAGCAGTACTTC.

V and J are TRBV19 and TRBJ2-2; 7 nucleotides line up with TRBD1. Germline V gives CDR1 LNHDA, CDR2 SQIVND (reference sequence). The CDR3 spans 16 residues. V was clipped by 8 bases and J by 4 bases; unmatched bases: 13. The CDR3 nucleotides are TGTGCCAGTGCACTTCCCAAGGGGGCGAGCACCGGGGAGCTGTTTTTT. It yields the protein CASALPKGASTGELFF.